Shown below are 2 T cell receptor beta chains from a single sample sequenced in a study of tumor-infiltrating lymphocytes in oesophageal squamous cell carcinoma. TCRdb itself ran the PCR reads through MiXCR, one entry per CDR3 protein. The sample yields 7,500 to 9,500 distinct CDR3 sequences, 66% seen once. The specimen was esophageal tumor tissue. These receptors all come from a female donor with esophageal squamous cell carcinoma.

The chain carries TRBV7-3 and TRBJ2-1; 11 bases match TRBD2. Germline CDR1 and CDR2: SGHTA and FQGTGA. The CDR3 has 16 amino acids. The ends lost 5 bases at V and 4 bases at J; junction bases unmatched: 7. The CDR3 loop reads CASSPEASGGYNEQFF. For the CDR3, the DNA is TGTGCCAGCAGCCCAGAGGCTAGCGGGGGGTACAATGAGCAGTTCTTC.

The chain recombines TRBV6-1 with TRBJ2-1, with 13 bases that match TRBD2. The CDR3 totals 18 residues. J was trimmed by 3 bases and V by 1 base; bases with no gene match: 6. Germline lookup yields CDR1 MNHNS and CDR2 SASEGT. CDR3 sequence (DNA): TGTGCCAGCAGTGAAGTAACTAGCGGGGGGGCTTTCTACAATGAGCAGTTCTTC. Residues: CASSEVTSGGAFYNEQFF.